The next 5 T cell receptor beta chains were all read from a single sample in a study of blood T cell repertoires in COVID-19. Profiled with immunoSEQ multiplex PCR; TCRdb holds only in-frame clones, not every one. This sample has 70,000 to 95,000 clones, with 89% found just once. Sample: peripheral blood. The receptors were sampled from a man aged 50-60 years with COVID-19, enrolled during active disease.

The chain joins TRBV5-4 to TRBJ2-3; tentative D call: TRBD2 (5 bases). The V gene's germline CDR1 is SGHNT and CDR2 YYREEE (reference sequence). CDR3 length: 15 residues. Trimming took 4 bases from V and 1 from J, leaving 13 bases between them. The CDR3 loop is CASSPRGSGTDTQYF. The DNA of the CDR3 is TGTGCCAGCAGCCCTCGCGGGTCTGGCACAGATACGCAGTATTTT.

The chain joins TRBV19 to TRBJ1-2; a possible D gene is TRBD1 (6 bases). V lost 10 bases and J 4 bases, leaving 16 bases between the germline ends. Germline assignment: CDR1 LNHDA and CDR2 SQIVND (reference sequence). This CDR3 has 13 residues. The CDR3 bases are TGTGCCACAAAGACAGGTCCATCCTATGGCTACACCTTC. It codes for CATKTGPSYGYTF. The full variable domain, with the rest looked up from reference TRBV19 and TRBJ1-2, is DGGITQSPKYLFRKEGQNVTLSCEQNLNHDAMYWYRQDPGQGLRLIYYSQIVNDFQKGDIAEGYSVSREKKESFPLTVTSAQKNPTAFYLCATKTGPSYGYTFGSGTRLTVV.

The chain has TRBV6-5 and TRBJ2-5; 9 nucleotides agree with TRBD1. Germline V gene data show CDR1 as MNHEY and CDR2 as SVGAGI. The CDR3 covers 14 residues. The trim removed 10 bases at V and 1 base at J, leaving 7 bases unmatched. The DNA of the CDR3 is TGTGCCACCGGACAGGGGCGTTCCCAAGAGACCCAGTACTTC. As protein: CATGQGRSQETQYF.

J is TRBJ2-1 and V is TRBV25-1; 12 bases agree with TRBD2. From germline, CDR1 is MGHDK and CDR2 SYGVNS. This CDR3 is 14 amino acids long. J gave up 10 bases and V 3 bases, and 4 bases lay outside the gene matches. CDR3 residues: CASSELAGGPEQFF. CDR3 DNA sequence: TGTGCCAGCAGTGAGCTAGCGGGGGGGCCGGAGCAGTTCTTC. The whole variable domain, filled in from reference TRBV25-1 and TRBJ2-1, reads EADIYQTPRYLVIGTGKKITLECSQTMGHDKMYWYQQDPGMELHLIHYSYGVNSTEKGDLSSESTVSRIRTEHFPLTLESARPSHTSQYLCASSELAGGPEQFFGPGTRLTVL.

In its sample, this clone was seen once. The V gene is TRBV5-4, the J gene TRBJ2-1, with D uncertain. With 4 bases removed from V and 0 bases from J, the gap between germline ends came to 11 bases. CDR1 is SGHNT and CDR2 is YYREEE in the germline V gene (reference sequence). The length of the CDR3 is 15 residues. The CDR3 DNA is TGTGCCAGCAGCCCCCGTACCAGCTCCTACAATGAGCAGTTCTTC. Translated, it gives CASSPRTSSYNEQFF.